The present T cell receptor beta chain was sequenced within a study of T cell responses to AZD1222 COVID-19 vaccine. Looking at the study overall: Second-dose groups at about 4 or about 12 weeks were pooled.

A word on this clone: Its antigen is unknown.

Points from the study as a whole: AZD1222 recipients seropositive at baseline numbered only five to seven. The repertoires were collected only after the peak T cell response.

V lost 2 bases, J lost 6 bases, and 7 bases lay in between. Germline CDR1 SGHTA, CDR2 FQGNSA. The CDR3 covers 13 residues. The repertoire was sequenced with immunoSEQ multiplex PCR; TCRdb's copy has only in-frame clones and lacks some. Of 120,000 or so clones detected, approximately 88% appear once; the ten largest clones hold about 4.9%. The TCR sequence derives from an adult in good health. The chain carries TRBV7-2 and TRBJ1-4; D uncertain. Material: peripheral blood, obtained on day 0 of AZD1222 vaccination. The CDR3 loop is CASSLTVDEKLFF. The CDR3 nucleotides read TGTGCCAGCAGCTTAACGGTCGATGAAAAACTGTTTTTT.